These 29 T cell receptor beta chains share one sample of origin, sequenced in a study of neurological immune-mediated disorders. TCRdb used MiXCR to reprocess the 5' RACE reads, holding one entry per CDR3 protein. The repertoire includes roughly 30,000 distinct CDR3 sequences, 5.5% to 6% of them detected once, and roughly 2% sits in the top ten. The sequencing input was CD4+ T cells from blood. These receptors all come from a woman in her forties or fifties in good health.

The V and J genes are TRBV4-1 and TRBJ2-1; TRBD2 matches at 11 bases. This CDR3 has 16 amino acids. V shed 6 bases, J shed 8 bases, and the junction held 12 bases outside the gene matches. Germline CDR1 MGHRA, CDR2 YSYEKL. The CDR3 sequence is CASSLRLAGREDEQFF. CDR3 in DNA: TGCGCCAGCAGTCTAAGACTAGCGGGGAGGGAAGATGAGCAGTTCTTC.

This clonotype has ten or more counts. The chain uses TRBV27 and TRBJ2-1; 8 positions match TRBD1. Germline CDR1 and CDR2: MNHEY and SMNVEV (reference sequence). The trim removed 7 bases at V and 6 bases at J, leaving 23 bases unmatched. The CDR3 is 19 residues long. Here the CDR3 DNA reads TGTGCCAGCACCTCAGGGACAGGCCTTCAGGGCGGGCTTGGCAATGAGCAGTTCTTC. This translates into CASTSGTGLQGGLGNEQFF.

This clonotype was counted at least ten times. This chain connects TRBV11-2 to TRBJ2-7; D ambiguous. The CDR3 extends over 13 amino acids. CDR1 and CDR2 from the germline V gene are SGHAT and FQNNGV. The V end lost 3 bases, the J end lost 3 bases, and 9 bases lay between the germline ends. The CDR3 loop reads CASSFGSIYEQYF. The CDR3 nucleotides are TGTGCCAGCAGCTTTGGGTCTATCTACGAGCAGTACTTC.

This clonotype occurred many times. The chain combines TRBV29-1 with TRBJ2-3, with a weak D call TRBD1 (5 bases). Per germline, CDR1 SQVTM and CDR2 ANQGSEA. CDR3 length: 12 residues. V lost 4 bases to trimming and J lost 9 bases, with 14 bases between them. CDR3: CSVGLLGVTQYF. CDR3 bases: TGCAGCGTTGGGCTGTTAGGGGTCACGCAGTATTTT.

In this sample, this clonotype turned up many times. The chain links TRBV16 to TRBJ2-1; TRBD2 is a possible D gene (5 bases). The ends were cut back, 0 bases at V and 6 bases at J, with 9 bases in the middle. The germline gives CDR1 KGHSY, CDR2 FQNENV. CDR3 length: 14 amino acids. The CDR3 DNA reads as TGTGCCAGCAGCCAATCTACTAGGGTCAATGAGCAGTTCTTC. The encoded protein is CASSQSTRVNEQFF.

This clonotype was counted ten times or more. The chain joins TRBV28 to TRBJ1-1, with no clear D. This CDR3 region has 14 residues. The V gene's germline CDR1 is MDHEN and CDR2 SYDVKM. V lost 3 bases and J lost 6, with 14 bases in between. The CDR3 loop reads CASSLKGGRAEAFF. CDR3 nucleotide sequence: TGTGCCAGCAGTTTGAAGGGCGGAAGGGCTGAAGCTTTCTTT.

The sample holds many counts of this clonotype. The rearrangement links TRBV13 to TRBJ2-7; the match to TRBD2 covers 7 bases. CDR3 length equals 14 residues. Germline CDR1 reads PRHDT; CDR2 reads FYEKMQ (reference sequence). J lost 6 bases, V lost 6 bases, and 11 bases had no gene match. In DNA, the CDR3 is TGTGCCAGCAGGGACCGACTAGCCAGTTCCGAGCAGTACTTC. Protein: CASRDRLASSEQYF.

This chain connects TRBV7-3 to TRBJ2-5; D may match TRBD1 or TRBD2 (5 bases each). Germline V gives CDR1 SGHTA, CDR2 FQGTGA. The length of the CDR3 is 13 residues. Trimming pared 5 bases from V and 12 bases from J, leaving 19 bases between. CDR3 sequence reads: CASSLDKWRTKYF. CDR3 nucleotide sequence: TGTGCCAGCAGCCTTGACAAATGGAGGACAAAGTACTTC.

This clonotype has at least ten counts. CDR3 in amino acids: CASSSTGTGQKLFF. In DNA, the CDR3 is TGTGCCAGCAGTTCTACTGGGACAGGGCAAAAACTGTTTTTT. The genes are TRBV28 and TRBJ1-4, with 9 bases aligning to TRBD1. The V gene end was trimmed by 4 bases and the J gene end by 9 bases; junction bases not matched to a gene: 6. This CDR3 region has 14 residues. Germline CDR1 is MDHEN and CDR2 is SYDVKM. Full variable domain (outside the CDR3, taken from reference TRBV28 and TRBJ1-4): DVKVTQSSRYLVKRTGEKVFLECVQDMDHENMFWYRQDPGLGLRLIYFSYDVKMKEKGDIPEGYSVSREKKERFSLILESASTNQTSMYLCASSSTGTGQKLFFGSGTQLSVL.

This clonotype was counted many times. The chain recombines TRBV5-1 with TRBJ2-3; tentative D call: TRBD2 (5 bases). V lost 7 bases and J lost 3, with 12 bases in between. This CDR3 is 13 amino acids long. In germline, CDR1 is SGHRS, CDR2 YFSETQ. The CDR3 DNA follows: TGCGCCAGCGAGATTGAGGGAACAGATACGCAGTATTTT. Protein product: CASEIEGTDTQYF.

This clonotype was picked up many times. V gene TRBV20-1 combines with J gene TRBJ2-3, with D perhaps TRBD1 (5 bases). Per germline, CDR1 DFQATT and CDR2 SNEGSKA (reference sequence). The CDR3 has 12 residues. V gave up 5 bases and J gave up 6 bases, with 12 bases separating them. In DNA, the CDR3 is TGCAGTGCTGCAAAAGGGGTGGATACGCAGTATTTT. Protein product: CSAAKGVDTQYF.

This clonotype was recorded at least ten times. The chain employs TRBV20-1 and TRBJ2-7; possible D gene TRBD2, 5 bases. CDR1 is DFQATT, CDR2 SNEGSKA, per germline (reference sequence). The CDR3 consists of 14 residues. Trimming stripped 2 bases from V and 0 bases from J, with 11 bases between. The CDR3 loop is CSARRGPPSYEQYF. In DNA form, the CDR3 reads TGCAGTGCTAGACGGGGTCCTCCCTCCTACGAGCAGTACTTC.

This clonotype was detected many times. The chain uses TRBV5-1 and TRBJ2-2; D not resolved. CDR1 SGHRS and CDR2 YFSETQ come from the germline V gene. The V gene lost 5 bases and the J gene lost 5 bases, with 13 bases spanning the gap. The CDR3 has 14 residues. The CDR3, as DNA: TGCGCCAGCAGTCGACGGGCCGCAACCGGGGAGCTGTTTTTT. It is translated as CASSRRAATGELFF.

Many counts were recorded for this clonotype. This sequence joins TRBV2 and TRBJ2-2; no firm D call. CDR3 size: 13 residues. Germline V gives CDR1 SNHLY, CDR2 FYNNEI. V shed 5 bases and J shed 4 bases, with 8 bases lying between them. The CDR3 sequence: CASSPLGTGELFF. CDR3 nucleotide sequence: TGTGCCAGCAGTCCCCTGGGCACCGGGGAGCTGTTTTTT.

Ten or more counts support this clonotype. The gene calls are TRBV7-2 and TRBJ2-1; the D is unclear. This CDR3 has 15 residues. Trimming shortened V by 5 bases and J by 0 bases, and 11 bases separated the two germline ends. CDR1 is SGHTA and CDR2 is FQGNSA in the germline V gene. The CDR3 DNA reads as TGTGCCAGCAGCCCTGACATTAGCTCCTACAATGAGCAGTTCTTC. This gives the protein CASSPDISSYNEQFF. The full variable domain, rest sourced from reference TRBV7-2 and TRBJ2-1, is GAGVSQSPSNKVTEKGKDVELRCDPISGHTALYWYRQSLGQGLEFLIYFQGNSAPDKSGLPSDRFSAERTGGSVSTLTIQRTQQEDSAVYLCASSPDISSYNEQFFGPGTRLTVL.

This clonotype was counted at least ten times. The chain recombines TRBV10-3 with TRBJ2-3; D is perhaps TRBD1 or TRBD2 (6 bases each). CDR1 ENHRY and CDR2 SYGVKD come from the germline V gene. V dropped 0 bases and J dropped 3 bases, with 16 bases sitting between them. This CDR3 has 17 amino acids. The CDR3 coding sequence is TGTGCCATCAGTGAGTCCAGGGGAGGCGCGGAGACAGATACGCAGTATTTT. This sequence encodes CAISESRGGAETDTQYF.

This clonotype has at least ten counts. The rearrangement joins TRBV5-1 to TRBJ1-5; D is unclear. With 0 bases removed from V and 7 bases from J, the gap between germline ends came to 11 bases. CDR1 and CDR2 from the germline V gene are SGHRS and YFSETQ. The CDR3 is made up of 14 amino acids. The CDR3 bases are TGCGCCAGCAGCTTGGAGGCGGGCCGACAGCCCCAGCATTTT. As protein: CASSLEAGRQPQHF.

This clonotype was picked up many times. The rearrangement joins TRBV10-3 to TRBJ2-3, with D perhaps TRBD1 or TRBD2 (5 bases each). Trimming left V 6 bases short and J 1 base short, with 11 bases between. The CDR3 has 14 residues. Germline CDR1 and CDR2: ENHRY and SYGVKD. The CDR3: CAISEGRGTDTQYF. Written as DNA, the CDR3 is TGTGCCATCAGCGAGGGGCGGGGCACAGATACGCAGTATTTT.

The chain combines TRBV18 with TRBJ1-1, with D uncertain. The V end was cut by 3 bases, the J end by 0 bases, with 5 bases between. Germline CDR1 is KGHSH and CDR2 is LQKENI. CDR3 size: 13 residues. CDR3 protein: CASSPPMNTEAFF. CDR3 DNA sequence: TGTGCCAGCTCACCGCCGATGAACACTGAAGCTTTCTTT. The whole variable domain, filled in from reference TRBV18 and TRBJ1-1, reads NAGVMQNPRHLVRRRGQEARLRCSPMKGHSHVYWYRQLPEEGLKFMVYLQKENIIDESGMPKERFSAEFPKEGPSILRIQQVVRGDSAAYFCASSPPMNTEAFFGQGTRLTVV.

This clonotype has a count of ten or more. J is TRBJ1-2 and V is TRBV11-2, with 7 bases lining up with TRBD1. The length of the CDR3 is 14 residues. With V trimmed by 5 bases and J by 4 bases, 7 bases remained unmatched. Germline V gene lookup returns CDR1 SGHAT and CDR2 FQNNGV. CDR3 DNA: TGTGCCAGCAGCCCAAGGGGGCGCGGCTATGGCTACACCTTC. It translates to CASSPRGRGYGYTF.

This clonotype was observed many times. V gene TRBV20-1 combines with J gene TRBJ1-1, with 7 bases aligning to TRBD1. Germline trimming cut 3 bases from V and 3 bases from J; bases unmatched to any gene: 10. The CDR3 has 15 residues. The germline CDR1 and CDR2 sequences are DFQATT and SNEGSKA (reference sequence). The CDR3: CSARMGGQGDTEAFF. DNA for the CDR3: TGCAGTGCTAGGATGGGGGGGCAGGGGGACACTGAAGCTTTCTTT.

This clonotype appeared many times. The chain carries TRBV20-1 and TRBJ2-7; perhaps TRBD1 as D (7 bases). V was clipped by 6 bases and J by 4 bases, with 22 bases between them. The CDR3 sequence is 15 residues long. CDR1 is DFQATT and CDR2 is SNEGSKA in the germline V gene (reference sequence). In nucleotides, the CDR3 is TGCAGTGCGAGCGCGGGACAGCGACTTCAATACGAGCAGTACTTC. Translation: CSASAGQRLQYEQYF.

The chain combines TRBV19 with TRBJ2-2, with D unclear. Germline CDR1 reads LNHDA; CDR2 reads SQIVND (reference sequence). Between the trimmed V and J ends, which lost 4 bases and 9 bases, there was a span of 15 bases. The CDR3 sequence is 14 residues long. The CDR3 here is CASSTTATVRELFF. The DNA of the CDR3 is TGTGCCAGTAGTACTACAGCTACTGTCCGGGAGCTGTTTTTT.

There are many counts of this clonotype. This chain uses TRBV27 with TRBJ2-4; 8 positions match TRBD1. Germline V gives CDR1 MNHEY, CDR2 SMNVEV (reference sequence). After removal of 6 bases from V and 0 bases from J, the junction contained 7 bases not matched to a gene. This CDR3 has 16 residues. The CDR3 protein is CASSPWTGSAKNIQYF. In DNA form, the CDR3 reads TGTGCCAGCAGCCCTTGGACAGGGTCAGCCAAAAACATTCAGTACTTC.

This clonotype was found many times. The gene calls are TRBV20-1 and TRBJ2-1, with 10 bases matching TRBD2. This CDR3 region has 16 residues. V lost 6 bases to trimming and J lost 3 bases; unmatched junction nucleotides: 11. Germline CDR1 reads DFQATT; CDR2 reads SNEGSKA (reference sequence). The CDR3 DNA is TGCAGTGCCATATCCCCGACTAGCGGGCACTACAATGAGCAGTTCTTC. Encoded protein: CSAISPTSGHYNEQFF.

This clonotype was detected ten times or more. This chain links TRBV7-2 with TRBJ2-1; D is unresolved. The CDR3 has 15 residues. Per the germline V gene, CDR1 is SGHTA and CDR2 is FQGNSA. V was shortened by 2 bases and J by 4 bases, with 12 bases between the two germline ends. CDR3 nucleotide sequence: TGTGCCAGCAGCTTAAACAACGGAAGATACAATGAGCAGTTCTTC. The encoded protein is CASSLNNGRYNEQFF.

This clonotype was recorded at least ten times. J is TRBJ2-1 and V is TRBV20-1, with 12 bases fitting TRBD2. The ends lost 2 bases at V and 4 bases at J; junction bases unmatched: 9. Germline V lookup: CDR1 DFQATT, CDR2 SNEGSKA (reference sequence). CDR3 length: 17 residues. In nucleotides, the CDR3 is TGCAGTGCTAGACCTAGCGGGGGGGGATTGATTTACAATGAGCAGTTCTTC. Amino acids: CSARPSGGGLIYNEQFF.

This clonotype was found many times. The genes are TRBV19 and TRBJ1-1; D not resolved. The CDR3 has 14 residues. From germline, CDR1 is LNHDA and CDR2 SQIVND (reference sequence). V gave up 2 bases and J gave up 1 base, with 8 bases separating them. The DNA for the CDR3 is TGTGCCAGTAGTATAAAACAGCGGAACACTGAAGCTTTCTTT. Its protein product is CASSIKQRNTEAFF.

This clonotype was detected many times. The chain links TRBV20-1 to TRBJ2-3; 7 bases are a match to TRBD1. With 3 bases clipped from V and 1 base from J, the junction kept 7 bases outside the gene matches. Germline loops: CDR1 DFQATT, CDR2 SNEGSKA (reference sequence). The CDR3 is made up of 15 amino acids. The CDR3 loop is CSASGRGQGTDTQYF. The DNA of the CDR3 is TGCAGTGCTAGCGGTAGGGGGCAGGGCACAGATACGCAGTATTTT.